Sequencing of this T cell receptor beta chain was carried out in a study of CD8 T cells in ankylosing spondylitis. This clonotype was counted a few times. Its antigen is as yet unknown. The V segment lost 4 bases and the J segment 7 bases; nucleotides outside the gene matches: 6. The CDR3 contains 14 residues. Germline CDR1 reads MDHEN; CDR2 reads SYDVKM. TCRdb reprocessed the 5' RACE reads with MiXCR, giving one entry per CDR3 protein. The table has about 36,000 distinct CDR3 sequences, 11% seen once; the top ten hold 20% to 25%. The study's findings and limits: Past studies reported some motif variants in reactive arthritis synovial fluid and blood. Reportedly, disease-linked clones are significantly enriched in ankylosing spondylitis patients' matched synovial fluid.

The sequence was obtained from a male donor with ankylosing spondylitis. Material for sequencing was synovial fluid, either unsorted or a sorted T cell fraction (not recorded which). The rearrangement joins TRBV28 to TRBJ2-7; 11 positions match TRBD2. The CDR3, as DNA: TGTGCCAGCAGTTCACTAGCGGGAGTGAGGGAGCAGTACTTC. It translates to CASSSLAGVREQYF. The full variable domain, in which reference TRBV28 and TRBJ2-7 provide the parts outside the CDR3, is DVKVTQSSRYLVKRTGEKVFLECVQDMDHENMFWYRQDPGLGLRLIYFSYDVKMKEKGDIPEGYSVSREKKERFSLILESASTNQTSMYLCASSSLAGVREQYFGPGTRLTVT.